Listed below are T cell receptor beta chains from one sample, sequenced in a study of beta chain features in type 1 diabetes. Using immunoSEQ multiplex PCR, the repertoire was profiled, and TCRdb retains in-frame clones only, with some absent. The table lists some 700,000 clones, around an eighth of them singletons. Sequencing was done on a sample of naive CD4+ T cells from blood. The receptor source for this set is a man younger than 35 with type 1 diabetes. CDR3s leave out the opening cysteine and the closing phenylalanine or tryptophan.

j_gene | v_gene | CDR3aa
TRBJ1-1 | TRBV30 | AWSIEGGLNTEAF
TRBJ2-7 | TRBV5-1 | ASSLGGYEQY
TRBJ1-5 | TRBV19 | ASSRVLNSNQPQH
TRBJ2-1 | TRBV15 | ATSTGLAVYNEQF
TRBJ2-5 | TRBV29-1 | SLGTAQETQY
TRBJ2-3 | TRBV19 | ASSKDTDTQY
TRBJ2-5 | TRBV14 | ASSKTSGAFQETQY
TRBJ1-3 | TRBV30 | AWKGSGNTIY
TRBJ2-7 | TRBV9 | ASSVDRNEQY
TRBJ2-3 | TRBV27 | ASGGRTDTQY
TRBJ2-5 | TRBV7-2 | ASSSAPAGGGQETQY
TRBJ1-6 | TRBV30 | AWSVLGQGASPLH
TRBJ1-2 | TRBV29-1 | SVEAPGINGYT
TRBJ1-2 | TRBV29-1 | SVGGGRHYGYT
TRBJ1-1 | TRBV30 | AWAIMNTEAF
TRBJ2-5 | TRBV15 | ATSRDVSGRYETQY
TRBJ1-2 | TRBV4-1 | ASSQETGRSYGYT
TRBJ2-3 | TRBV30 | ATSILAGGPTDTQY
TRBJ2-7 | TRBV10-2 | ASSPGTPGEQY
TRBJ1-1 | TRBV6-5 | ASTLGTGGNTEAF
TRBJ2-3 | TRBV7-3 | ASSERGDPSDTQY
TRBJ1-1 | TRBV7-2 | ASSLNSGVTEAF
TRBJ1-1 | TRBV4-1 | ASSMGQVNTEAF
TRBJ2-5 | TRBV7-2 | ASSPTGRGETQY
TRBJ2-3 | TRBV10-3 | AISERGGGTDTQY
TRBJ2-2 | TRBV4-1 | ASSQGQGHGELF
TRBJ2-5 | TRBV5-4 | ASSLLGYEETQY
TRBJ2-1 | TRBV5-4 | ASSSVPPGQAYNEQF
TRBJ2-6 | TRBV18 | ASSRQGKSSGANVLT
TRBJ2-3 | TRBV11-2 | ASSLRGQRLTDTQY
TRBJ1-6 | TRBV2 | ASMVGLESPLH
TRBJ2-1 | TRBV10-3 | AIGTSGYNEQF
TRBJ1-5 | TRBV30 | AWNRPGSGSQH
TRBJ2-5 | TRBV18 | ASSPPGLFQETQY
TRBJ1-1 | TRBV29-1 | SVRTAGGTEAF
TRBJ2-3 | TRBV19 | ASSQTPDTQY
TRBJ1-1 | TRBV7-9 | ASSPPLTNTEAF
TRBJ1-5 | TRBV30 | AWTPGPHLGQPQH
TRBJ1-1 | TRBV30 | AWSVRREGTEAF
TRBJ2-3 | TRBV7-2 | ASSPIVGFQDTQY
TRBJ1-3 | TRBV30 | AWSATGKYSSGNTIY
TRBJ1-2 | TRBV18 | ASSLRDPYGYT
TRBJ2-3 | TRBV14 | ASSLAGALTDTQY
TRBJ2-7 | TRBV19 | ASSEDRGSYEQY
TRBJ1-2 | TRBV13 | ASSADVLYGYT
TRBJ2-1 | TRBV6-5 | ASSYSSGNNEQF
TRBJ2-3 | TRBV10-1 | ASSEGTAATDTQY
TRBJ1-6 | TRBV6-5 | ASSRRMAPLH
TRBJ2-1 | TRBV29-1 | SAVFPSGANEQF
TRBJ2-1 | TRBV30 | AWSPFQGYNEQF
TRBJ2-7 | TRBV30 | AWSETSVPGGEQY
TRBJ2-7 | TRBV27 | ASSPDLTSYEQY
TRBJ2-5 | TRBV30 | AWSPDSNGETQY
TRBJ2-5 | TRBV25-1 | ASRRRTFEQETQY
TRBJ1-1 | TRBV2 | ASSREGRENTEAF
. | TRBV29-1 | SVATRQSYEQY
TRBJ2-3 | TRBV19 | ASSRDSPRADTQY